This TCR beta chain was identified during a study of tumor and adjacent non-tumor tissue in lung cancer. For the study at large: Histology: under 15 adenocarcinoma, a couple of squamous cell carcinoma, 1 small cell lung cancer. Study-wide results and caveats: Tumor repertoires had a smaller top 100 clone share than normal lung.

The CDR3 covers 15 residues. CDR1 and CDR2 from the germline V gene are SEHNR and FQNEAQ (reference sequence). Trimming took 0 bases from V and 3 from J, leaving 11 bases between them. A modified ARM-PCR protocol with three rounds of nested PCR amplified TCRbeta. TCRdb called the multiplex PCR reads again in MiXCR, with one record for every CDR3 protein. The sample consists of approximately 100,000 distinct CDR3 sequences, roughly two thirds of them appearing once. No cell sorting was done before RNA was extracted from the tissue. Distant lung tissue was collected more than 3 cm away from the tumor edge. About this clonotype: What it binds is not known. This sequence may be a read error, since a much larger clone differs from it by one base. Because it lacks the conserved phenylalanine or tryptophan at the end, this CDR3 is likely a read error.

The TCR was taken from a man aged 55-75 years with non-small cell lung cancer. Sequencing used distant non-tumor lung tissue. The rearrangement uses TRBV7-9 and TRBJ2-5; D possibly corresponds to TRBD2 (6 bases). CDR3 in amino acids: CASSLAGLPKETQYL. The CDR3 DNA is TGTGCCAGCAGCTTAGCCGGACTACCGAAAGAGACCCAGTACCTC.